The clone carrying this T cell receptor (beta chain) was counted at least ten times. This sample is part of a study of T cells after yellow fever vaccination. One entry per CDR3 protein, called by TCRdb with MiXCR from the 5' RACE reads. Here the sample spans a few hundred thousand distinct CDR3 sequences, 7.5% to 9.5% being singletons. Trimming cost V 0 bases and J 2 bases, with 7 bases left between them. Germline V gene data show CDR1 as SGHRS and CDR2 as YFSETQ. The CDR3 is 14 residues long. Material: CD4+ T cells sorted from PBMCs, obtained 5 days after the yellow fever booster vaccination. The clonotype was recovered from a man aged 18 to 30 who received the YFV17D yellow fever vaccine. The genes are TRBV5-1 and TRBJ2-3; D uncertain. The CDR3 loop reads CASSLVAVTDTQYF. As DNA, the CDR3 is TGCGCCAGCAGCTTGGTTGCGGTCACAGATACGCAGTATTTT.